This TCR beta chain was identified during a study of shared T cell receptors in the human thymus. The method was immunoSEQ multiplex PCR; TCRdb's version includes in-frame clones alone and lacks a portion of them. Of 500,000 to 850,000 clones in the sample, around 87% were seen once. Germline loops: CDR1 KGHSH, CDR2 LQKENI. This CDR3 contains 16 residues. The J segment lost 5 bases and the V segment lost 2 bases, leaving 11 bases of the junction unmatched. The same specimen was also included in a second study, on human thymus T cells.

Sequenced input: thymocytes. The TCR was taken from a boy younger than two with a congenital heart defect. The chain carries TRBV18 and TRBJ2-5; TRBD1 agrees at 7 bases. CDR3 nucleotide sequence: TGTGCCAGCTCACCAACATGGACAGGAGGATGGGAGACCCAGTACTTC. Encoded protein: CASSPTWTGGWETQYF.